This T cell receptor beta chain stems from a study of cytomegalovirus exposure and HLA in healthy donors. This CDR3 region has 16 residues. Trimming pared 5 bases from V and 2 bases from J, leaving 19 bases between. Per the germline V gene, CDR1 is LNHNV and CDR2 is YYDKDF (reference sequence). While unrecorded immune exposures were likely, the donors were nominally healthy when sampled. PCR was performed using 60 Vbeta and 13 Jbeta primers. Measured with immunoSEQ multiplex PCR; TCRdb has only the in-frame clones, and not every one. This sample has under 85,000 clones, with around 80% found just once.

Sequenced: PBMCs. This TCR was recovered from a woman between 25 and 40 years old in good health and CMV-seronegative. The chain employs TRBV15 and TRBJ2-7, with D tentatively TRBD2 (5 bases). CDR3: CATSGERSGVTYEQYF. The CDR3, as DNA: TGTGCCACCAGCGGCGAGCGGTCTGGGGTTACCTACGAGCAGTACTTC.